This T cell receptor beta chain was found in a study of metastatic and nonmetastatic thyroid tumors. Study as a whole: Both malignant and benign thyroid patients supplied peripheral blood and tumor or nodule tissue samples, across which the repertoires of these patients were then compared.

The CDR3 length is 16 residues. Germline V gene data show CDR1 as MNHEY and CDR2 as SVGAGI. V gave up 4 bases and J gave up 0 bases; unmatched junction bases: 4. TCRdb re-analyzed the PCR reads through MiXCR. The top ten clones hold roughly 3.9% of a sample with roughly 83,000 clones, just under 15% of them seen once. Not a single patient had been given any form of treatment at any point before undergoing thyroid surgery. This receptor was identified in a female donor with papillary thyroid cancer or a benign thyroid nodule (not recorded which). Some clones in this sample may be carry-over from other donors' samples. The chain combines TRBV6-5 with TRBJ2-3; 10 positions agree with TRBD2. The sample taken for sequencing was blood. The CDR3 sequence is CASSSTTSGSTDTQYF. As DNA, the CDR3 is TGTGCCAGCAGTTCGACGACTAGCGGGAGCACAGATACGCAGTATTTT.